These 20 T cell receptor beta chains were all obtained from the same sample, sequenced in a study of T cells and Merkel cell carcinoma outcomes. Profiled with immunoSEQ multiplex PCR; TCRdb holds only in-frame clones, not every one. This table has 15,000 to 25,000 clones, almost 85% appearing once. Sequencing input: tumor tissue from Merkel cell carcinoma. These receptors came from a human donor with Merkel cell carcinoma.

The chain couples TRBV2 to TRBJ2-5; D gene uncertain. Germline V gives CDR1 SNHLY, CDR2 FYNNEI. V lost 4 bases and J 2 bases, leaving 5 bases between the germline ends. The CDR3 is made up of 12 amino acids. The chain's CDR3 is CASSGRQETQYF. CDR3 nucleotide sequence: TGTGCCAGCAGTGGGCGACAAGAGACCCAGTACTTC.

The rearrangement links TRBV7-8 to TRBJ2-7; 7 nucleotides line up with TRBD2. There are 16 residues in the CDR3. Germline V CDR1 and CDR2: SGHVS, FQNEAQ. Losses at the gene ends were 0 bases for V and 5 bases for J; bases not matched to a gene: 10. This CDR3 reads CASSLAGGPVSHEQYF. For the CDR3, the DNA is TGTGCCAGCAGCTTAGCGGGAGGGCCTGTAAGCCACGAGCAGTACTTC. Full variable domain (missing parts from reference TRBV7-8 and TRBJ2-7): GAGVSQSPRYKVAKRGQDVALRCDPISGHVSLFWYQQALGQGPEFLTYFQNEAQLDKSGLPSDRFFAERPEGSVSTLKIQRTQQEDSAVYLCASSLAGGPVSHEQYFGPGTRLTVT.

This chain uses TRBV13 with TRBJ1-3, with a tentative D call TRBD1 (5 bases). V lost 3 bases and J lost 6, with 12 bases in between. This CDR3 contains 14 residues. Germline CDR1 PRHDT, CDR2 FYEKMQ (reference sequence). CDR3 bases: TGTGCCAGCAGCTTCCCCGGGGCGGAAAACACCATATATTTT. This gives the protein CASSFPGAENTIYF.

This clone was recorded once. J is TRBJ1-6 and V is TRBV9; D gene uncertain. Per the germline V gene, CDR1 is SGDLS and CDR2 is YYNGEE. There are 15 residues in the CDR3. Trimming left V 3 bases short and J 7 bases short, with 14 bases between. This CDR3 reads CASSAGSLLNSPLHF. Here the CDR3 DNA reads TGTGCCAGCAGCGCGGGGAGCCTGCTAAATTCACCCCTCCACTTT.

The chain employs TRBV18 and TRBJ2-2; D remains unclear. The CDR3 loop spans 12 amino acids. V was clipped by 5 bases and J by 5 bases, with 6 bases between them. In germline, CDR1 is KGHSH, CDR2 LQKENI. The CDR3 nucleotides read TGTGCCAGCTCATCCTCTACCGGGGAGCTGTTTTTT. Protein sequence: CASSSSTGELFF.

This chain joins TRBV10-3 and TRBJ2-3; D is possibly TRBD1 or TRBD2 (5 bases each). Germline V gene sequence: CDR1 ENHRY, CDR2 SYGVKD. The CDR3 runs to 14 residues. Trimming cost V 6 bases and J 7 bases, with 17 bases left between them. This CDR3 reads CAISEGTSKNTQYF. The CDR3 region has the DNA TGTGCCATCAGCGAGGGGACCTCGAAAAATACGCAGTATTTT.

The rearrangement uses TRBV25-1 and TRBJ1-1; D call uncertain. Between the trimmed V and J ends, which lost 6 bases and 0 bases, there was a span of 5 bases. The CDR3 has 12 amino acids. From germline, CDR1 is MGHDK and CDR2 SYGVNS. CDR3 protein: CASSLLNTEAFF. The CDR3, as DNA: TGTGCCAGCAGCCTCTTGAACACTGAAGCTTTCTTT.

The chain recombines TRBV28 with TRBJ2-7; 10 nucleotides agree with TRBD2. This CDR3 contains 16 residues. V lost 1 base and J lost 1; bases outside the gene matches: 4. CDR1 is MDHEN and CDR2 is SYDVKM in the germline V gene. In nucleotides, the CDR3 is TGTGCCAGCAGTTTATCTACTAGCGGGGTTTCCTACGAGCAGTACTTC. Amino acid sequence: CASSLSTSGVSYEQYF.

The chain uses TRBV7-2 and TRBJ2-1; D gene unclear. Trimming removed 2 bases from V and 15 bases from J, with 11 bases in between. This CDR3 has 11 residues. Looked up from germline, CDR1 is SGHTA and CDR2 is FQGNSA. The CDR3 DNA reads TGTGCCAGCAGCTTACCCTGGGAACTGTTCTTC. It yields the protein CASSLPWELFF.

The gene calls are TRBV11-2 and TRBJ1-6, with 10 bases fitting TRBD1. Germline V CDR1 and CDR2: SGHAT, FQNNGV. This CDR3 contains 14 residues. Germline trimming cut 5 bases from V and 9 bases from J; bases unmatched to any gene: 4. As DNA, the CDR3 is TGTGCCAGCAGCCTCGGGACAGGGGCTTCACCCCTCCACTTT. Residues: CASSLGTGASPLHF. Combining the CDR3 with reference TRBV11-2 and TRBJ1-6 gives the whole variable domain EAGVAQSPRYKIIEKRQSVAFWCNPISGHATLYWYQQILGQGPKLLIQFQNNGVVDDSQLPKDRFSAERLKGVDSTLKIQPAKLEDSAVYLCASSLGTGASPLHFGNGTRLTVT.

The J gene is TRBJ1-4, the V gene TRBV5-4, with unresolved D. Trimming removed 4 bases at V and 8 bases at J, with 12 bases between. Germline loops: CDR1 SGHNT, CDR2 YYREEE (reference sequence). CDR3 length: 13 residues. For the CDR3, the DNA is TGTGCCAGCAGCGCCGCGTCGGGGGAAAAACTGTTTTTT. Translated: CASSAASGEKLFF.

The V call is TRBV27, the J call TRBJ1-5, with D perhaps matching TRBD1 (5 bases). The CDR3 covers 17 residues. From germline, CDR1 is MNHEY and CDR2 SMNVEV (reference sequence). V was trimmed by 0 bases and J by 6 bases, leaving 18 bases between them. CDR3: CASSLSWRQGGSQPQHF. In nucleotides, the CDR3 is TGTGCCAGCAGTTTATCGTGGCGGCAGGGCGGGAGTCAGCCCCAGCATTTT.

This rearrangement joins TRBV2 to TRBJ2-7; TRBD1 matches 8 bases. Germline V gene lookup returns CDR1 SNHLY and CDR2 FYNNEI. CDR3 length equals 15 residues. With 0 bases clipped from V and 5 bases from J, the junction kept 6 bases outside the gene matches. The CDR3 spells CASSEARTGIDEQYF. CDR3 DNA: TGTGCCAGCAGTGAAGCCAGGACAGGGATAGACGAGCAGTACTTC.

A few counts support this clone. The rearrangement joins TRBV6-5 to TRBJ1-1; D is uncertain. CDR3 length: 12 residues. In germline, CDR1 is MNHEY, CDR2 SVGAGI. The germline V and J ends were trimmed by 2 bases and 10 bases, with 11 bases remaining between them. The CDR3 sequence is CASSYGGSGAFF. The CDR3, as DNA: TGTGCCAGCAGTTACGGTGGATCGGGAGCTTTCTTT.

J is TRBJ1-1 and V is TRBV5-1, with D possibly being TRBD1 (5 bases). Trimming removed 4 bases from V and 1 base from J, with 11 bases in between. The germline gives CDR1 SGHRS, CDR2 YFSETQ. The CDR3 runs to 14 residues. CDR3 residues: CASSPFRENTEAFF. The DNA for the CDR3 is TGCGCCAGCAGCCCCTTCAGGGAGAACACTGAAGCTTTCTTT. Full variable domain (missing parts from reference TRBV5-1 and TRBJ1-1): KAGVTQTPRYLIKTRGQQVTLSCSPISGHRSVSWYQQTPGQGLQFLFEYFSETQRNKGNFPGRFSGRQFSNSRSEMNVSTLELGDSALYLCASSPFRENTEAFFGQGTRLTVV.

There are a few counts of this clone. This chain joins TRBV5-1 and TRBJ1-1, with D unresolved. The CDR3 has 14 amino acids. The V end lost 5 bases, the J end lost 0 bases, and 11 bases lay between the germline ends. CDR1 is SGHRS, CDR2 YFSETQ, per germline. CDR3 in amino acids: CASSRDSMNTEAFF. For the CDR3, the DNA is TGCGCCAGCAGTAGGGATTCAATGAACACTGAAGCTTTCTTT.

This clone has a handful of counts. The V and J genes are TRBV7-9 and TRBJ1-2; 7 bases agree with TRBD1. After removal of 6 bases from V and 6 bases from J, the junction contained 13 bases not matched to a gene. The CDR3 runs 15 residues. Germline V gene data show CDR1 as SEHNR and CDR2 as FQNEAQ (reference sequence). CDR3 protein: CASSETGQKWNGYTF. The CDR3 DNA follows: TGTGCCAGCAGTGAGACAGGGCAAAAGTGGAATGGCTACACCTTC.

Only one count was recorded for this clone. This chain joins TRBV14 and TRBJ2-5; no definite D call. The V end was cut by 1 base, the J end by 2 bases, with 5 bases between. Germline V lookup: CDR1 SGHDN, CDR2 FVKESK. This CDR3 spans 13 amino acids. The DNA for the CDR3 is TGTGCCAGCAGCCAAGGCCTACAAGAGACCCAGTACTTC. Translating gives CASSQGLQETQYF.

This chain uses TRBV5-5 with TRBJ1-2, with D unclear. Trimming took 0 bases from V and 4 from J, leaving 7 bases between them. The CDR3 contains 13 residues. Germline CDR1 SGHKS, CDR2 YYEKEE (reference sequence). CDR3: CASSLAGSYGYTF. CDR3 coding DNA: TGTGCCAGCAGCTTGGCCGGGAGCTATGGCTACACCTTC.

This clone was counted between two and nine times. This rearrangement joins TRBV28 to TRBJ1-5; weak D call: TRBD1 (5 bases). The CDR3 is 14 amino acids. The V gene lost 8 bases and the J gene lost 5 bases, with 16 bases spanning the gap. Germline V gives CDR1 MDHEN, CDR2 SYDVKM. The CDR3 loop reads CASSRRVGDQPQHF. CDR3 sequence (DNA): TGTGCCAGCTCCCGGAGGGTAGGGGATCAGCCCCAGCATTTT.